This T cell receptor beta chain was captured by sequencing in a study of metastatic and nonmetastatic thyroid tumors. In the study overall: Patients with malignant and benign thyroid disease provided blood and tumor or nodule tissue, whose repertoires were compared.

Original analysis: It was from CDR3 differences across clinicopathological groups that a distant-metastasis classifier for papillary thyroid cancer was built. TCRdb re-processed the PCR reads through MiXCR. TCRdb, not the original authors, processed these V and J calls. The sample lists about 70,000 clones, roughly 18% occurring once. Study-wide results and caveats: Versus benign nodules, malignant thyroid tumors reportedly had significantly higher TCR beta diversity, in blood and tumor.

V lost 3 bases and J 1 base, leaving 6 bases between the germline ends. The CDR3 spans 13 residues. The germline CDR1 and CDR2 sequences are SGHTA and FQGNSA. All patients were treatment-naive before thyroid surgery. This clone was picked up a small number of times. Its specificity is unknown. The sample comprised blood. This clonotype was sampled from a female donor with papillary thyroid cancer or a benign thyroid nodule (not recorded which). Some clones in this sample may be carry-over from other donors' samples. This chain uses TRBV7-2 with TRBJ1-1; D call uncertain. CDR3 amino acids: CASSFAQNTEAFF. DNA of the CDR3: TGTGCCAGCAGCTTCGCACAGAACACTGAAGCTTTCTTT.